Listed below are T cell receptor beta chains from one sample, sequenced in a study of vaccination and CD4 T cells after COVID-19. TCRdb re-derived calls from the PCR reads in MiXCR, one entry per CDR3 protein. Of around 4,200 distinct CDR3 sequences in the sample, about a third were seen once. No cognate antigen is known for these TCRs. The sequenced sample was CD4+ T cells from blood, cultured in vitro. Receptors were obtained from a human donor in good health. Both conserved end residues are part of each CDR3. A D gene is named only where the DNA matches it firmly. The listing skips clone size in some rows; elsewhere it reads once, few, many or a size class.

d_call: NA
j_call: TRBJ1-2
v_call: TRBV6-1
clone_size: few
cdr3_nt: TGTGCCAGCAGGTTGGGAGACACTTACTATGGCTACACCTTC
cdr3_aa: CASRLGDTYYGYTF

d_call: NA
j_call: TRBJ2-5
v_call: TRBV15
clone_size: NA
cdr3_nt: TGTGCCACCAGCAGAGATCGGGGCACAGGGCCAGAGACCCAGTACTTC
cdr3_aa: CATSRDRGTGPETQYF

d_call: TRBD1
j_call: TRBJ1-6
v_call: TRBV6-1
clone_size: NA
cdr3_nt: TGTGCCAGCAGTGAAATTACGACAGGGGGAAACTCACCCCTCCACTTT
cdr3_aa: CASSEITTGGNSPLHF

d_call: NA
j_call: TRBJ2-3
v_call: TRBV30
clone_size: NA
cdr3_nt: TGTGCCTGGAGCCCACCTGCACTAGGCCCAGATACGCAGTATTTT
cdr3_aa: CAWSPPALGPDTQYF

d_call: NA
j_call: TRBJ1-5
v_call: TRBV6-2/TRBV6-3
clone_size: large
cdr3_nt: TGTGCCAGCAGTTCCGTTAATAGCAATCAGCCCCAGCATTTT
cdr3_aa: CASSSVNSNQPQHF

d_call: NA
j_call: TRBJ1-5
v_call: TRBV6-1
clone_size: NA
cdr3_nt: TGTGCCAGCAGGGGGGCCTATAGCAATCAGCCCCAGCATTTT
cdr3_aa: CASRGAYSNQPQHF

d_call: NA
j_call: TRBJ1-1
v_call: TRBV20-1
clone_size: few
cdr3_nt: TGCAGTGCTAGGGGGGGGGACCGTGAAGCTTTCTTT
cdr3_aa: CSARGGDREAFF

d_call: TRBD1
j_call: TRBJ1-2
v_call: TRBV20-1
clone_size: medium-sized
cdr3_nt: TGCAGTGCTGATGCCGGGACAGGGGGCGCAGGCTATGGCTACACCTTC
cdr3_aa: CSADAGTGGAGYGYTF

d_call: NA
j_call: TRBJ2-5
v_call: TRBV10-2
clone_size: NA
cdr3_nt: TGCGCCAGCACCCCAGGGGAGACCCAGTACTTC
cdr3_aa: CASTPGETQYF

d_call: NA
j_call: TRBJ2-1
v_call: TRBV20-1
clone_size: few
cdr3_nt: TGCAGTGCTATTGGGGGGGCCGGTAATGAGCAGTTCTTC
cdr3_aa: CSAIGGAGNEQFF

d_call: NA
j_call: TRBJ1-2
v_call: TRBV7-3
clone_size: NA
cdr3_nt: TGTGCCAGCAGCTTGGGGGGATCGGACTATGGCTACACCTTC
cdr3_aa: CASSLGGSDYGYTF

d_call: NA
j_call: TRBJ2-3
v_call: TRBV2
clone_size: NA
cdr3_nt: TGTGCCAGCAGTGAAGGGTGGGGAGATACGCAGTATTTT
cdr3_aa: CASSEGWGDTQYF

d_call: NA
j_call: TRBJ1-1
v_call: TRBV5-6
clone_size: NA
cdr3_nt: TGTGCCAGCAGCCCTGGATGGTATAACACTGAAGCTTTCTTT
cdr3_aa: CASSPGWYNTEAFF

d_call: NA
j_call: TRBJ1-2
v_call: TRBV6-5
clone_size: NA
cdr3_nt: TGTGCCAGCAGTTACCTAAAGCTGGACGGGTACTATGGCTACGCCTTC
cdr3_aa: CASSYLKLDGYYGYAF

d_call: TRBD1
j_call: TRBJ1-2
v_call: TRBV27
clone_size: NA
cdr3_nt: TGTGCCAGCGCTCCCGGGACAGGGGATTATGGCTACACCTTC
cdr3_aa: CASAPGTGDYGYTF

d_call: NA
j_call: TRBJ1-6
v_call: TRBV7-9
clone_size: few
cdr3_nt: TGTGCCATCCAACCGGGCCTGGAGAGTCCCCTCCACTTT
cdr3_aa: CAIQPGLESPLHF

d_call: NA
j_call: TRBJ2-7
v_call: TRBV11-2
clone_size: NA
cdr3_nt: TGTGCCAGCAGGGCCGGGGGATCCTCCTACGAGCAGTACTTC
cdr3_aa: CASRAGGSSYEQYF

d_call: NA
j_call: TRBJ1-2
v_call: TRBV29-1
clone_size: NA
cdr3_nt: TGCAGCGGAGGGGCCCAGCCGGGCTATGGCTACACCTTC
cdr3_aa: CSGGAQPGYGYTF

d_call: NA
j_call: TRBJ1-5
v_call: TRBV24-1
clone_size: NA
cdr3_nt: TGTGCCACCAGTGATTTGAGAGGACCTAATCAGCCCCAGCATTTT
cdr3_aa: CATSDLRGPNQPQHF

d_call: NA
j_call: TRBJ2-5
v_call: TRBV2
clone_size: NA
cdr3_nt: TGTGCCAGCAGGCTAACGACTAGTGGGGAGACCCAGTACTTC
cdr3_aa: CASRLTTSGETQYF

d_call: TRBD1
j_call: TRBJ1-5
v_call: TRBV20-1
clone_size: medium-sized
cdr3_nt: TGCAGTGCTACCGGGACAGGGAGCAATCAGCCCCAGCATTTT
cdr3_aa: CSATGTGSNQPQHF

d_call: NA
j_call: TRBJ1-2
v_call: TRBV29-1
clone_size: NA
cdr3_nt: TGCAGCGTTGACTATGGGAGCGGCTACACCTTC
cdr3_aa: CSVDYGSGYTF

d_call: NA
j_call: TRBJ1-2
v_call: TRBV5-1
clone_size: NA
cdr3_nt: TGCGCCAGCAGCCTGCTTACAGCTAACTATGGCTACACCTTC
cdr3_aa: CASSLLTANYGYTF

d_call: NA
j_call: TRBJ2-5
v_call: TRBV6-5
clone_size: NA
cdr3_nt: TGTGCCAGCAGTTACTCGAGGTTAGACTCGGGCACAGAGACCCAGTACTTC
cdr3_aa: CASSYSRLDSGTETQYF

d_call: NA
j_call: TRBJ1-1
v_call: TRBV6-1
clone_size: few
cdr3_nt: TGTGCCGGCGCTACACAGACCGAAGCTTTCTTT
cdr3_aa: CAGATQTEAFF

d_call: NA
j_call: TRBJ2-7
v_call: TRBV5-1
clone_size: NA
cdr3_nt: TGCGCCAGCAGCTTTGGCAGGGAGCTTTACGAGCAGTACTTC
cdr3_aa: CASSFGRELYEQYF

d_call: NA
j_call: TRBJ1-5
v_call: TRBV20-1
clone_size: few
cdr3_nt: TGCAGTGCTAGAGATATTAGGGGGGATCAGCCCCAGCATTTT
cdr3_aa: CSARDIRGDQPQHF

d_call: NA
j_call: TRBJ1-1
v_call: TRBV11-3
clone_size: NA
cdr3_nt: TGTGCCAGCAGCTTAGAGGGGGCCGCTGAAGCTTTCTTT
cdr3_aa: CASSLEGAAEAFF

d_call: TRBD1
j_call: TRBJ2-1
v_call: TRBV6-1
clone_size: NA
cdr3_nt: TGTGCCAGCACCCAATCGACAGGGACATCCTACAATGAGCAGTTCTTC
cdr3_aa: CASTQSTGTSYNEQFF

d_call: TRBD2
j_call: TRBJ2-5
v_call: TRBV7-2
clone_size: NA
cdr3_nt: TGTGCCAGCAGCCCGCGGACTAGTCGGGAGACCCAGTACTTC
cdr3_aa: CASSPRTSRETQYF

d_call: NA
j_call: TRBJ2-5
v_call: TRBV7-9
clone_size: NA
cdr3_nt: TGTGCCAGCAGCTTTTCCCAGGAGACCCAGTACTTC
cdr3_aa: CASSFSQETQYF

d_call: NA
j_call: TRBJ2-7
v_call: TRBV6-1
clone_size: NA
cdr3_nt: TGTGCCAGCAGTGAATCGGGCCAGGACCACGAGCAGTACTTC
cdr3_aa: CASSESGQDHEQYF

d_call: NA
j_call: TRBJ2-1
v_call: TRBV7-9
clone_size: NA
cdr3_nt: TGTGCCAGCAGCCCCGCGGCCAATGAGCAGTTCTTC
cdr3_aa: CASSPAANEQFF

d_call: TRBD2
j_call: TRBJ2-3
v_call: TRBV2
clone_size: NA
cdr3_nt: TGTGCCAGCAGCCCCAGCGGGGAGGGAGATACGCAGTATTTT
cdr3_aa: CASSPSGEGDTQYF

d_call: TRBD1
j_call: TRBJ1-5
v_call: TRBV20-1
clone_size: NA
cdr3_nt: TGCAGTGTTTCCTCCCGGGACAGAAATCAGCCCCAGCATTTT
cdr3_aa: CSVSSRDRNQPQHF

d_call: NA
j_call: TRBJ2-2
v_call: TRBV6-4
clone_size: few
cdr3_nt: TGTGCCAGCAGTGCCGGGCAGGCAGACACCGGGGAGCTGTTTTTT
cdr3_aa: CASSAGQADTGELFF

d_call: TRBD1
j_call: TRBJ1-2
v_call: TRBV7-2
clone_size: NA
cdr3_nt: TGTGCCAGCAGCCCGGACAGGGGGCCCTATGGCTACACCTTC
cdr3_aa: CASSPDRGPYGYTF

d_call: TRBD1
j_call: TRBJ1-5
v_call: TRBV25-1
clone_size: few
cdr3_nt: TGTGCCAGCAGTGACTCCGGGACAGGGGTCAATCAGCCCCAGCATTTT
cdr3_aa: CASSDSGTGVNQPQHF

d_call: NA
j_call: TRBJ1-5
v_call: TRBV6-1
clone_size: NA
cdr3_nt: TGTGCCAGCAGGTCGGACAGAAGCAATCAGCCCCAGCATTTT
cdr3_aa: CASRSDRSNQPQHF

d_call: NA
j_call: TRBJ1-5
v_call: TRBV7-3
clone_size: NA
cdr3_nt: TGTGCCAGCAGGCGGGGGGAAACGGAAAAACAGCCCCAGCATTTT
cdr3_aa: CASRRGETEKQPQHF

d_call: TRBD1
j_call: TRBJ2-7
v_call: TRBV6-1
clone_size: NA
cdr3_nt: TGTGCCAGCAGACGACAGGGGGAACTTCCCTACGAGCAGTACTTC
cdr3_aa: CASRRQGELPYEQYF

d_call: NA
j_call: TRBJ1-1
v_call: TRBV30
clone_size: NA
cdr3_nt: TGTGCCTGGAGTCCTCACGGGACGGGGACTGAAGCTTTCTTT
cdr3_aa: CAWSPHGTGTEAFF

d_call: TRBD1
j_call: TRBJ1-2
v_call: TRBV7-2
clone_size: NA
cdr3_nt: TGTGCCAGCAGCCCGGGGAGGGACAGATATGGCTACACCTTC
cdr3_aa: CASSPGRDRYGYTF

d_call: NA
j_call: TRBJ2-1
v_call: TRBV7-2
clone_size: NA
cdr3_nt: TGTGCCAGCAGCGCCGTGGTTGAGCAGTTCTTC
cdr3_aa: CASSAVVEQFF

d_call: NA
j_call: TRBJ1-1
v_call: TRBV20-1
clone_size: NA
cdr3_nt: TGCAGTGCTAGAGATAATAGGGCAGGGGCTGAAGCTTTCTTT
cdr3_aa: CSARDNRAGAEAFF

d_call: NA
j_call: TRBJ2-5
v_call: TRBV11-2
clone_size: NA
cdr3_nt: TGTGCCAGCAGCCAGTTGCAGACCCAGTACTTC
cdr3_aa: CASSQLQTQYF

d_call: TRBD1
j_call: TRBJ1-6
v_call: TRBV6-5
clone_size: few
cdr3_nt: TGTGCCAGCAGTTACTTGACAGGGGGTAATTCACCCCTCCACTTT
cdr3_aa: CASSYLTGGNSPLHF